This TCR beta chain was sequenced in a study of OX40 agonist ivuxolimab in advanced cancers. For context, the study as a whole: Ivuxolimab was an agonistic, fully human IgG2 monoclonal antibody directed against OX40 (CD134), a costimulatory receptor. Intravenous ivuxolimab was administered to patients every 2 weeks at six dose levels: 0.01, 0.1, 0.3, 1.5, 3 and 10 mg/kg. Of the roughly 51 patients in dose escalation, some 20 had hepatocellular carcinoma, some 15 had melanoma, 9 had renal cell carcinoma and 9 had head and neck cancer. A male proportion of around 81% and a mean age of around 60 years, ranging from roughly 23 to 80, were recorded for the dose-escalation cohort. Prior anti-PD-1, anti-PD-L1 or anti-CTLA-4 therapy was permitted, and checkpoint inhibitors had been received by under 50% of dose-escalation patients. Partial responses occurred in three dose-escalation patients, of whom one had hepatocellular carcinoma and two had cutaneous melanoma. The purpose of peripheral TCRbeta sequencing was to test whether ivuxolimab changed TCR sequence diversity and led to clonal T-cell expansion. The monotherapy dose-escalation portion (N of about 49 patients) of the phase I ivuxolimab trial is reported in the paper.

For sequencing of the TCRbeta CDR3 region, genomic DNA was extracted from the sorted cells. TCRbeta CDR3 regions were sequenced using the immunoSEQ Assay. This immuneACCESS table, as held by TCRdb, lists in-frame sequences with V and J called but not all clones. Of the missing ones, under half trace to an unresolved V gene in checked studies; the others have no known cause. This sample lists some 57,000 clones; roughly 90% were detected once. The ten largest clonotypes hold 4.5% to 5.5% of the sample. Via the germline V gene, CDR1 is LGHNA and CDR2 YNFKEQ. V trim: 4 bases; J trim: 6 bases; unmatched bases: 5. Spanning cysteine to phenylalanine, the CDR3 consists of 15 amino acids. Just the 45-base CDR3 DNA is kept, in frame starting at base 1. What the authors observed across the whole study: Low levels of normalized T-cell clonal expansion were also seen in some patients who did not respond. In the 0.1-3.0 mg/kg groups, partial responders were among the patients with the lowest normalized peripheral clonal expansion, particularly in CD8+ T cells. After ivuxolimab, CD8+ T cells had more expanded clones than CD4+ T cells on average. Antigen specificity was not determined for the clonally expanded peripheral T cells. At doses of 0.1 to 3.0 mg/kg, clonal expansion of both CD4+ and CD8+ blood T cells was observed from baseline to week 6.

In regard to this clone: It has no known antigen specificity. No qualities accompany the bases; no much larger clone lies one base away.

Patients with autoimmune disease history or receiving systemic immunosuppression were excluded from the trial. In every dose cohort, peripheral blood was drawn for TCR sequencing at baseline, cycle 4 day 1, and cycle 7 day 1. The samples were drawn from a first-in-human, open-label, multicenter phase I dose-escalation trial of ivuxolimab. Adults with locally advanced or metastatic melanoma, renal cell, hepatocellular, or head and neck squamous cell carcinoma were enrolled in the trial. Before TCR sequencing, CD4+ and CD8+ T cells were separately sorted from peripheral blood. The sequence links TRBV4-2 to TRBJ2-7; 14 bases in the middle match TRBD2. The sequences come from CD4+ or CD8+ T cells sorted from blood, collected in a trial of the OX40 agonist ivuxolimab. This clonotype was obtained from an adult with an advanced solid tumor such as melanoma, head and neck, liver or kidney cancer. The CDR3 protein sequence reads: CASSPGLAGVSEQYF. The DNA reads TGTGCCAGCAGCCCGGGACTAGCGGGAGTAAGCGAGCAGTACTTC.